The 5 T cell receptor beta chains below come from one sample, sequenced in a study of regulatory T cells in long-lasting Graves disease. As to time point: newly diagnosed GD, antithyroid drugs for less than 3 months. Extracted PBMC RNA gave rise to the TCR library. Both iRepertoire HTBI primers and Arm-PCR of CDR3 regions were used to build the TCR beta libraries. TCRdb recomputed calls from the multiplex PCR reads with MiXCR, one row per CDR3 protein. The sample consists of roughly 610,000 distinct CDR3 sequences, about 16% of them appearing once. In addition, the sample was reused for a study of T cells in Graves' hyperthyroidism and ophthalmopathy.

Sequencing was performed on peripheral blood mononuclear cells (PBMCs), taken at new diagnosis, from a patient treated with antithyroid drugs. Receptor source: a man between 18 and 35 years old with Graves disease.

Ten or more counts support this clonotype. The CDR3 DNA is TGCGCCAGCAGCTTGACGAGCGGCGGGATGGGCACAGATACGCAGTATTTT. This gives the protein CASSLTSGGMGTDTQYF. This rearrangement joins TRBV5-1 to TRBJ2-3; D is perhaps TRBD2 (6 bases). Germline CDR1 and CDR2: SGHRS and YFSETQ. V lost 1 base and J lost 1, with 16 bases in between. The CDR3 has 17 residues.

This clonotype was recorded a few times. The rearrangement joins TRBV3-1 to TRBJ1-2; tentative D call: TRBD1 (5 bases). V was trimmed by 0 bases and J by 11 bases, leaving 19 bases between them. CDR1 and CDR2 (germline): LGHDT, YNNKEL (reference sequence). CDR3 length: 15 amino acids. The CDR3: CASSQEWQGSTGYTF. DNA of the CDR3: TGTGCCAGCAGCCAAGAATGGCAGGGAAGCACGGGGTACACCTTC.

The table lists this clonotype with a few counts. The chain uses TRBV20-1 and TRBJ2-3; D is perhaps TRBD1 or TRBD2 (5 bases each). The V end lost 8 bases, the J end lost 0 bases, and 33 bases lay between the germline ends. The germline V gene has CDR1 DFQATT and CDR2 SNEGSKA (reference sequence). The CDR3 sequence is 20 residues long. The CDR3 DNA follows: TGCAGTACCAATCGTATTCCCGGGGTGCTCCGGGGCCCTAGCACAGATACGCAGTATTTT. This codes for CSTNRIPGVLRGPSTDTQYF.

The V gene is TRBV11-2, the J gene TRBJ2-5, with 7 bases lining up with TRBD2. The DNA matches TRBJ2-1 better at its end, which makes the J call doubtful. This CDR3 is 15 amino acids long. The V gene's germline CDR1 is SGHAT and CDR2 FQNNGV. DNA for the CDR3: TGTGCCAGCAGCTTAGAATCGGGGGGACGGAGTGAGCAGTTCTTC. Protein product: CASSLESGGRSEQFF.

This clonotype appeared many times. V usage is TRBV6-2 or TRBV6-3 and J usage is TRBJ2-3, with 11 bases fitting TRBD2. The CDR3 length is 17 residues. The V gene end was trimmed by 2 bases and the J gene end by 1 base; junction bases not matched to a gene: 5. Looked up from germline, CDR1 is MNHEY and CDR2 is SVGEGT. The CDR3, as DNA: TGTGCCAGCAGTTACGTGGGACTAGCGGTACGCACAGATACGCAGTATTTT. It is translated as CASSYVGLAVRTDTQYF.